The 8 T cell receptor beta chains below all came from one sample that was sequenced in a study of T cells in Graves' hyperthyroidism and ophthalmopathy. Amplified regions were TCR beta CDR3 sequences from RNA transcripts. HTBI primers were employed in a first-round RT-PCR of the TCR CDR3. MiXCR was run by TCRdb on the multiplex PCR reads, yielding one entry per CDR3 protein. Altogether about 400,000 distinct CDR3 sequences are present, roughly 14% being singletons, with the ten largest covering around 14%. Sequencing was carried out using blood. The receptor source for this set is a woman aged 18-35 years with Graves' hyperthyroidism.

This chain uses TRBV15 with TRBJ2-3; D not certain. Trimming stripped 3 bases from V and 6 bases from J, with 13 bases between. The CDR3 totals 14 residues. The germline V gene has CDR1 LNHNV and CDR2 YYDKDF (reference sequence). Here the CDR3 reads CATSSATVLDTQYF. CDR3 DNA: TGTGCCACCAGCAGTGCGACTGTTCTCGATACGCAGTATTTT.

As regards this clonotype: Given a much more abundant clone one base away, this may be a read error. The chain is built from TRBV7-2 and TRBJ2-7, with 10 bases matching TRBD2. This CDR3 is built from 16 residues. Germline assignment: CDR1 SGHTA and CDR2 FQGNSA. CDR3 region: CANSLVTSGESYEQYF. The CDR3 nucleotides are TGTGCCAACAGCTTAGTTACTAGCGGGGAATCCTACGAGCAGTACTTC.

The chain joins TRBV27 to TRBJ2-3, with TRBD2 matching 12 bases. The CDR3 sequence is 14 residues long. The ends lost 5 bases at V and 8 bases at J; junction bases unmatched: 5. Germline CDR1 reads MNHEY; CDR2 reads SMNVEV (reference sequence). CDR3 residues: CASSPSGRAGTQYF. DNA of the CDR3: TGTGCCAGCAGTCCTAGCGGGAGGGCGGGTACGCAGTATTTT.

The chain carries TRBV12-3 or TRBV12-4 and TRBJ2-7, with a possible D match to TRBD2 (5 bases). The CDR3 is 13 amino acids. Trimming took off 5 bases at V and 5 bases at J, with 13 bases between the two ends. The DNA of the CDR3 is TGTGCCAGCAGTCCCCAACTAGGCCACGAGCAGTACTTC. Its protein product is CASSPQLGHEQYF.

This clonotype was recorded at least ten times. The gene calls are TRBV12-3 or TRBV12-4 and TRBJ1-5; no reliable D call. Trimming pared 1 base from V and 9 bases from J, leaving 10 bases between. The length of the CDR3 is 13 residues. The CDR3, as DNA: TGTGCCAGCAGTTTAGGGATGGGCGGGCCCCAGCATTTT. Translated, it gives CASSLGMGGPQHF.

This clonotype has a count of ten or more. The chain combines TRBV27 with TRBJ1-1; a weak D match, TRBD1 (5 bases). Per the germline V gene, CDR1 is MNHEY and CDR2 is SMNVEV (reference sequence). The CDR3 covers 11 residues. Trimming pared 3 bases from V and 10 bases from J, leaving 9 bases between. The CDR3 DNA reads TGTGCCAGCAGTTTTTGGGGGGTAGCTTTCTTT. As protein: CASSFWGVAFF.

Ten or more counts support this clonotype. V gene TRBV20-1 combines with J gene TRBJ2-1; 8 bases agree with TRBD2. This CDR3 is built from 16 residues. The V segment lost 3 bases and the J segment 5 bases; nucleotides outside the gene matches: 12. Germline V gene sequence: CDR1 DFQATT, CDR2 SNEGSKA (reference sequence). The CDR3 sequence is CSASRRAGVMNNEQFF. The CDR3 DNA is TGCAGTGCTAGTAGGCGAGCGGGGGTAATGAACAATGAGCAGTTCTTC.

This clonotype was counted ten times or more. This rearrangement joins TRBV29-1 to TRBJ2-1, with D possibly matching TRBD1 (5 bases). The germline CDR1 and CDR2 sequences are SQVTM and ANQGSEA. Trimming removed 6 bases at V and 10 bases at J, with 16 bases between. The CDR3 covers 12 residues. CDR3 sequence (DNA): TGCAGCGTCCCCGCAGGGCTTAGCGAGCAGTTCTTC. Amino acids: CSVPAGLSEQFF.